This T cell receptor (beta chain) was documented in a study of T-cell reconstitution after alpha-beta-depleted transplantation in children. General study findings and limits: When one year had passed after transplant, most T-cell counts and diversity came from newly produced T cells. In patients about two months after transplant, alpha-beta T cells reportedly arose from several hundred expanded graft clones. Some patients' high day-60 TCRbeta diversity was traced to surviving recipient T cells and thymic progenitors.

The CDR3 contains 14 residues. V was clipped by 2 bases and J by 6 bases; unmatched bases: 7. The germline V gene encodes CDR1 SGHRS and CDR2 YFSETQ. In its sample, this clonotype was seen many times. Antigen: not known. Construction of the TCRbeta library involved unique molecular identifiers. TCRdb re-called the PCR reads through MiXCR, storing one row per CDR3 protein. The sample shows 550,000 to 800,000 distinct CDR3 sequences, less than 15% of them seen only once. This rearrangement joins TRBV5-1 to TRBJ1-2, with TRBD1 identical over 7 bases. The material sequenced was PBMCs, taken before TCRalphabeta/CD19-depleted stem cell transplant. The TCR was taken from a girl aged 2-10 years with congenital amegakaryocytic thrombocytopenia, due to receive a stem cell transplant. CDR3 in amino acids: CASSLQGSANGYTF. The CDR3 DNA follows: TGCGCCAGCAGCTTACAGGGGTCCGCGAATGGCTACACCTTC.